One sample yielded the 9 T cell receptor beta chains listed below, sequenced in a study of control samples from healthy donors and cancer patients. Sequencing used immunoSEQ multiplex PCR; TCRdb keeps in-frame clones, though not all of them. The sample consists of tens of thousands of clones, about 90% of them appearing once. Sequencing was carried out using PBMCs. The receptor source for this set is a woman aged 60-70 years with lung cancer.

Here the CDR3 DNA reads TGCAGTGCTAGTACGGGGGGGGTCAATGAGCAGTTCTTC. This gives the protein CSASTGGVNEQFF. This rearrangement joins TRBV20-1 to TRBJ2-1, with 8 bases matching TRBD2. V was pared by 3 bases and J by 6 bases, with 4 bases of the junction left unmatched. The germline V gene has CDR1 DFQATT and CDR2 SNEGSKA (reference sequence). This CDR3 spans 13 amino acids.

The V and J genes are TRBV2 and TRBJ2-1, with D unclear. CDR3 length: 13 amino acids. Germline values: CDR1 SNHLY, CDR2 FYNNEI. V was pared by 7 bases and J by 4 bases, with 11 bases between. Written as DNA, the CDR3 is TGTGCCAGCAACATCGGCGGTTACAATGAGCAGTTCTTC. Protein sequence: CASNIGGYNEQFF.

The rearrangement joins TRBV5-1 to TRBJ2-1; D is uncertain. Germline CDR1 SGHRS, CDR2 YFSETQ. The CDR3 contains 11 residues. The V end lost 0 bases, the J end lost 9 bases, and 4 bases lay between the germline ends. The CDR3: CASSLGVEQFF. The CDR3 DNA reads TGCGCCAGCAGCTTGGGAGTTGAGCAGTTCTTC. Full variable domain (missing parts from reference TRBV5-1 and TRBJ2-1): KAGVTQTPRYLIKTRGQQVTLSCSPISGHRSVSWYQQTPGQGLQFLFEYFSETQRNKGNFPGRFSGRQFSNSRSEMNVSTLELGDSALYLCASSLGVEQFFGPGTRLTVL.

The CDR3: CASSPRNSYEQYF. The CDR3 coding sequence is TGTGCCAGCAGCCCAAGGAACTCCTACGAGCAGTACTTC. This chain uses TRBV28 with TRBJ2-7; no definite D call. This CDR3 is 13 amino acids long. Between the trimmed V and J ends, which lost 6 bases and 0 bases, there was a span of 9 bases. Germline CDR1 and CDR2: MDHEN and SYDVKM.

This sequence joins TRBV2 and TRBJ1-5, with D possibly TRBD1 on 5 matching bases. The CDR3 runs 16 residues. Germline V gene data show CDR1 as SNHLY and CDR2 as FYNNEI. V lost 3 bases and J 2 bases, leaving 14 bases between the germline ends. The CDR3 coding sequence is TGTGCCAGCAGTGACCCTCGGGGGGGTGGCAATCAGCCCCAGCATTTT. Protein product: CASSDPRGGGNQPQHF.

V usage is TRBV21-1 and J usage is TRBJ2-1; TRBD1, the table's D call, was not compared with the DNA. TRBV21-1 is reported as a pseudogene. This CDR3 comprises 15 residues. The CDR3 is CASTYVPGQDNEQFF. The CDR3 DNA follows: TGTGCCAGCACCTACGTCCCGGGACAGGACAATGAGCAGTTCTTC.

CDR3 bases: TGTGCCAGCAGCCAAGAGATCCTGAACACCATATATTTT. It translates to CASSQEILNTIYF. The genes are TRBV4-2 and TRBJ1-3; D is unclear. This CDR3 has 13 residues. The ends were cut back, 0 bases at V and 7 bases at J, with 7 bases in the middle. Germline lookup yields CDR1 LGHNA and CDR2 YNFKEQ.

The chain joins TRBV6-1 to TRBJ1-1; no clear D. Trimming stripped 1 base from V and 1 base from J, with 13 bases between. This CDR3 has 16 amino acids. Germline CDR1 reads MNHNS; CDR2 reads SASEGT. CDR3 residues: CASSEGKGPPNTEAFF. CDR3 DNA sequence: TGTGCCAGCAGTGAAGGTAAAGGCCCACCGAACACTGAAGCTTTCTTT.

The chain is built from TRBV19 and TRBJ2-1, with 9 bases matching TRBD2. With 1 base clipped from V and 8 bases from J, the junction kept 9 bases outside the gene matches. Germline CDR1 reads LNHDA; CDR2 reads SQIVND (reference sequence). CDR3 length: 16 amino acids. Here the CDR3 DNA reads TGTGCCAGTAGTATAGGGGGCGGGAGGGCCTTCTATGAGCAGTTCTTC. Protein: CASSIGGGRAFYEQFF.